A single T cell receptor (beta chain) is shown here with its context. Method: immunoSEQ multiplex PCR; TCRdb's copy keeps in-frame clones and lacks some. Among tens of thousands of clones, 70% to 80% were seen once, and the ten largest hold roughly 21%. There are 15 residues in the CDR3. Germline CDR1 is SGDLS and CDR2 is YYNGEE. Trimming at V came to 3 bases and at J to 3 bases, leaving 5 bases not matched to a gene. The source of the sample is a study of blood T cell repertoires in COVID-19. For the study at large: Acute and convalescent COVID-19 samples came from the United States, Italy and Spain. Sources were T cells, B-cell-depleted T cells, or PBMCs; the material itself was cDNA or gDNA.

The sample was peripheral blood. The receptor was derived from a man in his 70s with acute or convalescent COVID-19. The rearrangement links TRBV9 to TRBJ1-1, with TRBD1 matching 10 bases. CDR3 sequence reads: CASSARGTGDTEAFF. The CDR3 region has the DNA TGTGCCAGCAGCGCACGCGGGACAGGGGACACTGAAGCTTTCTTT.